Listed below are T cell receptor beta chains from one sample, sequenced in a study of regulatory T cells in long-lasting Graves disease. TCRdb processed the multiplex PCR reads anew with MiXCR; each CDR3 protein has one entry. The table lists over 500,000 distinct CDR3 sequences, approximately 15% of them singletons. This sample also appeared in a second study, on T cells in Graves' hyperthyroidism and ophthalmopathy.

The sample consisted of peripheral blood mononuclear cells (PBMCs), taken at new diagnosis, from a patient treated with antithyroid drugs. Receptor source: a woman aged 30 to 39 with Graves disease. Each CDR3 is given with its conserved first and last residue. Each record gives: V gene, CDR3 protein.

V: TRBV19; CDR3: CASSIRAGGPGTGELFF
V: TRBV6-1; CDR3: CASFRDRASYEQYF
V: TRBV2; CDR3: CARGGVNTEAFF
V: TRBV19; CDR3: CASSTAGTSGYEQYF
V: TRBV2; CDR3: CASSQEATALALTQYF
V: TRBV7-9; CDR3: CASSRPGQGVWEQYF
V: TRBV30; CDR3: CAWSVGDRSYGYTF
V: TRBV5-1; CDR3: CATGLAGDGELFF
V: TRBV28; CDR3: CASRLTTPKETQYF
V: TRBV6-2/TRBV6-3; CDR3: CASSYRGTNEKLFF
V: TRBV5-4; CDR3: CASSSRQGPNEQYF
V: TRBV4-1; CDR3: CASSHRGAGGGELFF
V: TRBV10-2; CDR3: CASRLDRAGSPLHF
V: TRBV2; CDR3: CASSDVGTGRNSNQPQHF
V: TRBV20-1; CDR3: CSASEQQSYEQYF
V: TRBV11-1; CDR3: CASSSDGQGWSYNEQFF
V: TRBV18; CDR3: CASSPSETVGAFF
V: TRBV6-1; CDR3: CASSEMGQYF
V: TRBV30; CDR3: CAWSVQGGSPLHF
V: TRBV27; CDR3: CASSLTVDRVYGYTF
V: TRBV2; CDR3: CARKKDRVGETQYF
V: TRBV5-4; CDR3: CASSSTMLAASTDTQYF
V: TRBV28; CDR3: CASSLPLHRDSSYEQYF
V: TRBV7-2; CDR3: CASSPTGIGNQPQHF
V: TRBV4-1; CDR3: CASSQVLGGYSNQPQHF
V: TRBV19; CDR3: CASSTTAEAFF
V: TRBV7-9; CDR3: CASSPSGSSSYEQYF
V: TRBV29-1; CDR3: CSVAPGYYQPQHF
V: TRBV20-1; CDR3: CSASRGQLQEKLFF
V: TRBV6-1; CDR3: CASSPSRTGGSYNEQFF
V: TRBV30; CDR3: CAWGTGAGEETQYF
V: TRBV24-1; CDR3: CAARRDSPGDQPQHF
V: TRBV7-2; CDR3: CASSPRRGYGYTF
V: TRBV7-2; CDR3: CASGPPDNSPLHF
V: TRBV7-9; CDR3: CASIGEINEKLFF
V: TRBV27; CDR3: CASSPPPGSGRSYEQYF